These 21 T cell receptor beta chains share one sample of origin, sequenced in a study of T cell repertoires in cytomegalovirus infection. TCRdb reprocessed the reads via MiXCR and lists one record per CDR3 protein. Of about 300,000 distinct CDR3 sequences in the sample, roughly 24% are singletons; the top ten hold 11% to 15%. The specimen sequenced was PBMCs. Receptors originate from a human donor in good health (CMV status not recorded). Some clones in this sample may be carry-over from other donors' samples.

This clonotype came up many times. This chain uses TRBV7-2 with TRBJ2-3, with TRBD2 as a possible D gene (6 bases). Trimming removed 2 bases from V and 4 bases from J, with 10 bases in between. Germline V gene lookup returns CDR1 SGHTA and CDR2 FQGNSA. This CDR3 has 14 residues. The CDR3 DNA is TGTGCCAGCAGCTTAACTAGCTTCCCAGATACGCAGTATTTT. Protein sequence: CASSLTSFPDTQYF.

This CDR3 reads CSARDLLGQGKAVYGYTF. The CDR3 nucleotides read TGCAGTGCTAGAGACTTGTTGGGACAGGGCAAAGCAGTCTATGGCTACACCTTC. The chain carries TRBV20-1 and TRBJ1-2, with 9 bases that match TRBD1. The CDR3 spans 18 residues. Germline CDR1 and CDR2: DFQATT and SNEGSKA (reference sequence). Germline trimming cut 0 bases from V and 4 bases from J; bases unmatched to any gene: 15.

This sequence joins TRBV7-2 and TRBJ2-7, with D perhaps TRBD2 (6 bases). Germline V lookup: CDR1 SGHTA, CDR2 FQGNSA. CDR3 length: 15 amino acids. V was cut by 1 base and J by 2 bases, with 12 bases left in between. CDR3 in DNA: TGTGCCAGCAGCTTAGGGACTATGGGGCCCTACGAGCAGTACTTC. As protein: CASSLGTMGPYEQYF.

The V call is TRBV7-3, the J call TRBJ2-7; D is uncertain. V lost 0 bases, J lost 1 base, and 13 bases lay in between. The CDR3 has 16 residues. CDR1 is SGHTA, CDR2 FQGTGA, per germline. Written as DNA, the CDR3 is TGTGCCAGCAGCTTAACAGGTTCGCGGAGTTCCTACGAGCAGTACTTC. Translation: CASSLTGSRSSYEQYF.

This sequence joins TRBV6-2 or TRBV6-3 and TRBJ1-5; D gene ambiguous. Per germline, CDR1 MNHEY and CDR2 SVGEGT. CDR3 size: 14 residues. V shed 3 bases and J shed 5 bases, with 11 bases lying between them. CDR3 sequence reads: CASSYDPMDQPQHF. CDR3 DNA sequence: TGTGCCAGCAGTTATGACCCAATGGATCAGCCCCAGCATTTT.

This clonotype was observed a few times. The rearrangement joins TRBV11-2 to TRBJ2-1; D possibly matches TRBD1 or TRBD2 (5 bases each). The V end lost 2 bases, the J end lost 6 bases, and 14 bases lay between the germline ends. Germline CDR1 reads SGHAT; CDR2 reads FQNNGV. The length of the CDR3 is 15 residues. The CDR3 region is CASSLSLGPFNEQFF. Written as DNA, the CDR3 is TGTGCCAGCAGCTTATCGTTGGGACCCTTCAATGAGCAGTTCTTC.

There are many counts of this clonotype. The CDR3 reads CSARDRTHRTNEKLFF. The DNA of the CDR3 is TGCAGTGCTAGAGATAGGACTCACAGAACTAATGAAAAACTGTTTTTT. The chain couples TRBV20-1 to TRBJ1-4; unclear D gene. Trimming took off 0 bases at V and 1 base at J, with 12 bases between the two ends. From germline, CDR1 is DFQATT and CDR2 SNEGSKA (reference sequence). The CDR3 spans 16 residues.

Ten or more counts support this clonotype. One junction end does not reproduce the germline sequence, and a read error may be involved. The chain couples TRBV7-2 to TRBJ2-1; TRBD2 aligns across 9 bases. The germline gives CDR1 SGHTA, CDR2 FQGNSA. The CDR3 loop spans 12 amino acids. The CDR3 loop reads CASSLREGGRVF. The CDR3 nucleotides are TGTGCCAGCAGCTTAAGGGAGGGCGGGAGGGTCTTC.

There are many counts of this clonotype. The genes are TRBV11-2 and TRBJ2-2, with no clear D. The CDR3 has 13 residues. Germline CDR1 is SGHAT and CDR2 is FQNNGV. The V and J ends lost 5 bases and 3 bases respectively, with 7 bases between them. The CDR3 is CASSTKYTGELFF. In DNA form, the CDR3 reads TGTGCCAGCAGCACCAAGTACACCGGGGAGCTGTTTTTT.

The rearrangement links TRBV6-2 or TRBV6-3 to TRBJ1-5; D is unclear. V dropped 6 bases and J dropped 4 bases, with 13 bases sitting between them. The CDR3 is 14 residues long. The germline CDR1 and CDR2 sequences are MNHEY and SVGEGT. In DNA, the CDR3 is TGTGCCAGCAGCGACCCGATCATTAATCAGCCCCAGCATTTT. The encoded protein is CASSDPIINQPQHF.

The J gene is TRBJ2-7, the V gene TRBV29-1; D is possibly TRBD2 (5 bases). This CDR3 spans 12 amino acids. The ends were cut back, 5 bases at V and 3 bases at J, with 11 bases in the middle. Germline-derived CDR1 and CDR2 are SQVTM and ANQGSEA. The CDR3 DNA is TGCAGCGTTCAGGCGGGCAACTACGAGCAGTACTTC. This gives the protein CSVQAGNYEQYF.

V and J are TRBV20-1 and TRBJ2-1; D uncertain. The CDR3 has 12 amino acids. V lost 2 bases, J lost 7 bases, and 9 bases lay in between. Germline CDR1 DFQATT, CDR2 SNEGSKA (reference sequence). DNA of the CDR3: TGCAGTGCTAGATTGGTGGGAAATGAGCAGTTCTTC. It is translated as CSARLVGNEQFF.

This clonotype was observed at least ten times. The chain uses TRBV7-2 and TRBJ2-7; 9 bases are a match to TRBD1. With 6 bases clipped from V and 2 bases from J, the junction kept 5 bases outside the gene matches. The CDR3 sequence is 14 residues long. Per germline, CDR1 SGHTA and CDR2 FQGNSA. The DNA for the CDR3 is TGTGCCAGCAGTTGGGACAGGGTAGCCTACGAGCAGTACTTC. This encodes CASSWDRVAYEQYF.

CDR3 coding DNA: TGTGCCAGCAGCACGGGGGGACAGGGGCGGGTAGATACGCAGTATTTT. Its protein product is CASSTGGQGRVDTQYF. The chain combines TRBV28 with TRBJ2-3; 10 nucleotides match TRBD1. The CDR3 has 16 amino acids. The ends lost 6 bases at V and 5 bases at J; junction bases unmatched: 11. The germline gives CDR1 MDHEN, CDR2 SYDVKM.

The chain links TRBV4-3 to TRBJ2-3; 14 nucleotides agree with TRBD2. The J segment lost 4 bases and the V segment lost 3 bases, leaving 6 bases of the junction unmatched. CDR3 length equals 17 residues. CDR1 and CDR2 (germline): LGHNA, YSLEER. The CDR3 is CASSQARLAGGSDTQYF. In DNA form, the CDR3 reads TGCGCCAGCAGCCAGGCACGACTAGCGGGAGGGTCAGATACGCAGTATTTT.

V gene TRBV6-2 or TRBV6-3 combines with J gene TRBJ1-5, with TRBD1 identical over 7 bases. CDR3 length: 14 residues. V was clipped by 2 bases and J by 6 bases; unmatched bases: 4. Per germline, CDR1 MNHEY and CDR2 SVGEGT. This chain's CDR3 is CASSYGTVGQPQHF. In nucleotides, the CDR3 is TGTGCCAGCAGTTACGGGACAGTGGGTCAGCCCCAGCATTTT.

This clonotype was detected a few times. The V gene is TRBV29-1, the J gene TRBJ1-3, with a tentative D call TRBD1 (5 bases). The CDR3 loop spans 13 amino acids. From germline, CDR1 is SQVTM and CDR2 ANQGSEA. Trimming cost V 7 bases and J 2 bases, with 12 bases left between them. CDR3 DNA: TGCAGCGCAATGATAGGGGCTGGAAACACCATATATTTT. Residues: CSAMIGAGNTIYF.

V and J are TRBV6-2 or TRBV6-3 and TRBJ1-6; D uncertain. CDR1 is MNHEY, CDR2 SVGEGT, per germline. Between the trimmed V and J ends, which lost 6 bases and 6 bases, there was a span of 6 bases. This CDR3 comprises 12 residues. The DNA for the CDR3 is TGTGCCAGCAGAGATCGTAATTCACCCCTCCACTTT. Translating gives CASRDRNSPLHF.

The rearrangement uses TRBV30 and TRBJ1-5; D possibly corresponds to TRBD1 (6 bases). Germline CDR1 and CDR2: GTSNPN and SVGIG (reference sequence). The CDR3 is 13 amino acids. Trimming removed 5 bases at V and 4 bases at J, with 12 bases between. Here the CDR3 DNA reads TGTGCCTGGGCGGGACAATTTAATCAGCCCCAGCATTTT. Translation gives CAWAGQFNQPQHF.

This clonotype was observed at least ten times. V usage is TRBV5-4 and J usage is TRBJ2-1; no clear D. The CDR3 spans 16 residues. The germline gives CDR1 SGHNT, CDR2 YYREEE (reference sequence). V lost 0 bases and J lost 0, with 10 bases in between. Here the CDR3 DNA reads TGTGCCAGCAGCTTGGGAGCTCCCAGCTCCTACAATGAGCAGTTCTTC. As protein: CASSLGAPSSYNEQFF.

In its sample, this clonotype was seen many times. CDR3 in amino acids: CASSLVALHETQYF. In DNA form, the CDR3 reads TGTGCCAGCAGCTTAGTAGCTCTTCACGAGACCCAGTACTTC. The chain couples TRBV7-9 to TRBJ2-5, with unresolved D. V gave up 1 base and J gave up 5 bases, with 11 bases separating them. The CDR3 covers 14 residues. Germline V gene sequence: CDR1 SEHNR, CDR2 FQNEAQ (reference sequence).